The 24 T cell receptor beta chains listed next were all sequenced from one sample in a study of graft-versus-host responses after intestinal transplantation. Data came from immunoSEQ multiplex PCR; TCRdb stores just in-frame clones and leaves some out. The sample lists roughly 14,000 clones; around 74% were seen once. Intraepithelial and lamina propria lymphocytes were isolated from graft specimens. The sequencing here drew on ileum tissue, taken 14 days after transplant. These receptors were obtained from a human patient who received an intestinal transplant, so some T cells may come from the graft donor.

The chain joins TRBV19 to TRBJ2-2; the D is unclear. The CDR3 covers 14 residues. Germline CDR1 is LNHDA and CDR2 is SQIVND (reference sequence). V shed 6 bases and J shed 1 base, with 9 bases lying between them. CDR3 residues: CASRIAGNTGELFF. CDR3 sequence (DNA): TGTGCCAGTAGAATCGCAGGGAACACCGGGGAGCTGTTTTTT.

V and J are TRBV27 and TRBJ2-7; TRBD1 matches 11 bases. The trim removed 5 bases at V and 2 bases at J, leaving 2 bases unmatched. Germline V gene sequence: CDR1 MNHEY, CDR2 SMNVEV (reference sequence). The CDR3 totals 14 residues. The CDR3 DNA reads as TGTGCCAGCAGTCGGACAGGGGGCGCCTACGAGCAGTACTTC. This translates into CASSRTGGAYEQYF.

CDR3 residues: CASSYSIVGNNEKLFF. CDR3 DNA sequence: TGTGCCAGCAGTTACTCGATAGTAGGGAATAATGAAAAACTGTTTTTT. The V gene is TRBV6-5, the J gene TRBJ1-4; D is unresolved. This CDR3 region has 16 residues. The V gene's germline CDR1 is MNHEY and CDR2 SVGAGI. Trimming took off 0 bases at V and 4 bases at J, with 12 bases between the two ends.

The rearrangement uses TRBV5-5 and TRBJ2-1; D is perhaps TRBD1 (7 bases). Trimming pared 4 bases from V and 5 bases from J, leaving 16 bases between. Germline V CDR1 and CDR2: SGHKS, YYEKEE (reference sequence). The CDR3 consists of 15 residues. The CDR3 bases are TGTGCCAGCAGCCCGAAGGAGGGGGCGAACAATGAGCAGTTCTTC. Amino acid sequence: CASSPKEGANNEQFF.

This clone was observed a few times. The rearrangement uses TRBV5-1 and TRBJ2-7; D is unresolved. Trimming stripped 0 bases from V and 6 bases from J, with 13 bases between. The CDR3 runs to 14 residues. Germline CDR1 is SGHRS and CDR2 is YFSETQ. The CDR3 coding sequence is TGCGCCAGCAGCTTGGTCGCTGGTCGCGGCGAGCAGTACTTC. Translating gives CASSLVAGRGEQYF. The full variable domain, completed using reference TRBV5-1 and TRBJ2-7, is KAGVTQTPRYLIKTRGQQVTLSCSPISGHRSVSWYQQTPGQGLQFLFEYFSETQRNKGNFPGRFSGRQFSNSRSEMNVSTLELGDSALYLCASSLVAGRGEQYFGPGTRLTVT.

The CDR3, as DNA: TGTGCCAGCTCACCAAGCGGGGGGGCCTACGAGCAGTACTTC. Protein: CASSPSGGAYEQYF. V and J are TRBV18 and TRBJ2-7, with TRBD2 matching 10 bases. There are 14 residues in the CDR3. V dropped 2 bases and J dropped 2; count of bases not matched to a gene: 0. The germline V gene has CDR1 KGHSH and CDR2 LQKENI. Full variable domain (rest looked up from reference TRBV18 and TRBJ2-7): NAGVMQNPRHLVRRRGQEARLRCSPMKGHSHVYWYRQLPEEGLKFMVYLQKENIIDESGMPKERFSAEFPKEGPSILRIQQVVRGDSAAYFCASSPSGGAYEQYFGPGTRLTVT.

The chain couples TRBV15 to TRBJ2-3, with 10 bases lining up with TRBD1. This CDR3 contains 16 residues. CDR1 and CDR2 from the germline V gene are LNHNV and YYDKDF (reference sequence). The ends lost 4 bases at V and 2 bases at J; junction bases unmatched: 6. The CDR3 coding sequence is TGTGCCACCAGCACCGGACAGGGGGGACTCACAGATACGCAGTATTTT. Its translation is CATSTGQGGLTDTQYF.

This clone was counted between two and nine times. The CDR3 region has the DNA TGTGCCAGCAGCTACCTGACGGACTTGAACACCGGGGAGCTGTTTTTT. This encodes CASSYLTDLNTGELFF. The rearrangement uses TRBV13 and TRBJ2-2; maybe TRBD2 (5 bases). There are 16 residues in the CDR3. Germline V gene data show CDR1 as PRHDT and CDR2 as FYEKMQ (reference sequence). V lost 4 bases and J lost 1, with 13 bases in between.

The chain recombines TRBV7-2 with TRBJ1-5; no definite D call. CDR3 length: 14 residues. Trimming removed 1 base at V and 5 bases at J, with 9 bases between. Germline V CDR1 and CDR2: SGHTA, FQGNSA. In DNA form, the CDR3 reads TGTGCCAGCAGCTTAGGGTCAGCTTATCAGCCCCAGCATTTT. Its translation: CASSLGSAYQPQHF. The full variable domain, in which reference TRBV7-2 and TRBJ1-5 provide the parts outside the CDR3, is GAGVSQSPSNKVTEKGKDVELRCDPISGHTALYWYRQSLGQGLEFLIYFQGNSAPDKSGLPSDRFSAERTGGSVSTLTIQRTQQEDSAVYLCASSLGSAYQPQHFGDGTRLSIL.

This clone came up a few times. The chain couples TRBV6-5 to TRBJ1-5; D is undetermined. The V gene lost 6 bases and the J gene lost 0 bases, with 12 bases spanning the gap. CDR1 and CDR2 from the germline V gene are MNHEY and SVGAGI. This CDR3 is built from 15 residues. CDR3 sequence: CASRRGRTSNQPQHF. CDR3 nucleotides: TGTGCCAGCAGGAGAGGACGGACTAGCAATCAGCCCCAGCATTTT.

In its sample, this clone was seen once. V usage is TRBV4-1 and J usage is TRBJ1-1; 9 bases map to TRBD1. This CDR3 is 16 amino acids long. The germline V gene has CDR1 MGHRA and CDR2 YSYEKL. V was pared by 3 bases and J by 3 bases, with 8 bases of the junction left unmatched. As DNA, the CDR3 is TGCGCCAGCAGCCAGAGGACAGGGGCGGCCGACACTGAAGCTTTCTTT. It codes for CASSQRTGAADTEAFF.

V and J are TRBV2 and TRBJ1-6, with 10 bases identical to TRBD1. Germline V gene sequence: CDR1 SNHLY, CDR2 FYNNEI. Trimming at V came to 5 bases and at J to 7 bases, leaving 8 bases not matched to a gene. The CDR3 is 16 residues long. CDR3 residues: CASSPTRTGGNSPLHF. CDR3 in DNA: TGTGCCAGCAGTCCTACCCGGACAGGGGGGAATTCACCCCTCCACTTT.

Turning to this clone: In the same sample, other DNA sequences code for this CDR3. This chain uses TRBV9 with TRBJ1-1, with 7 bases matching TRBD1. CDR1 and CDR2 from the germline V gene are SGDLS and YYNGEE. The trim removed 3 bases at V and 4 bases at J, leaving 0 bases unmatched. The CDR3 is 12 residues long. The CDR3 nucleotides are TGTGCCAGCAGCGCAGGGGGCACTGAAGCTTTCTTT. Translation gives CASSAGGTEAFF.

This chain uses TRBV7-6 with TRBJ2-5; D may be TRBD2 (5 bases). The DNA matches TRBJ2-7 better at its end, which makes the J call doubtful. CDR1 is SGHVS, CDR2 FNYEAQ, per germline. The CDR3 runs to 15 residues. CDR3 protein: CASSLVPTGTYEQYF. The DNA of the CDR3 is TGTGCCAGCAGCTTAGTACCGACGGGAACCTACGAGCAGTACTTC.

This chain uses TRBV15 with TRBJ1-4; tentative D call: TRBD1 (6 bases). Germline V CDR1 and CDR2: LNHNV, YYDKDF (reference sequence). With 0 bases removed from V and 0 bases from J, the gap between germline ends came to 17 bases. The CDR3 is 19 amino acids. For the CDR3, the DNA is TGTGCCACCAGCAGAGATCAGGACAGAATAGTTGCAACTAATGAAAAACTGTTTTTT. This gives the protein CATSRDQDRIVATNEKLFF.

The chain carries TRBV7-3 and TRBJ2-1, with no clear D. The CDR3 runs to 10 residues. CDR1 and CDR2 from the germline V gene are SGHTA and FQGTGA. V was clipped by 2 bases and J by 8 bases, with 1 base between them. This CDR3 reads CASSLDEQFF. The CDR3 region has the DNA TGTGCCAGCAGCTTAGATGAGCAGTTCTTC.

This clone was detected only a few times. The chain has TRBV6-5 and TRBJ1-2; D is perhaps TRBD1 (6 bases). The CDR3 contains 14 residues. Deletions cut 6 bases from V and 2 bases from J, with 13 bases between. Germline V CDR1 and CDR2: MNHEY, SVGAGI. The CDR3 is CASRTGQLNYGYTF. CDR3 DNA: TGTGCCAGCAGAACAGGACAGTTGAACTATGGCTACACCTTC.

The V call is TRBV30, the J call TRBJ1-3, with 8 positions matching TRBD1. V dropped 4 bases and J dropped 2; count of bases not matched to a gene: 7. The length of the CDR3 is 15 residues. Germline loops: CDR1 GTSNPN, CDR2 SVGIG (reference sequence). Here the CDR3 DNA reads TGTGCCTGGACCCACAGGGGGACCGCTGGAAACACCATATATTTT. Translation: CAWTHRGTAGNTIYF.

V usage is TRBV27 and J usage is TRBJ1-1, with TRBD1 matching 7 bases. CDR3 length equals 15 residues. V lost 2 bases and J lost 1; bases outside the gene matches: 4. CDR1 and CDR2 (germline): MNHEY, SMNVEV (reference sequence). The CDR3 reads CASSLRGLGNTEAFF. The CDR3 DNA follows: TGTGCCAGCAGTTTAAGGGGGCTCGGGAACACTGAAGCTTTCTTT.

Concerning this clone itself: The DNA is left out, because the CDR3 cannot be placed on it with certainty; the CDR3 is given as TCRdb lists it. This chain links TRBV5-1 with TRBJ2-5; TRBD2, the table's D call, was not compared with the DNA. The CDR3 length is 13 residues, termini included. CDR1 SGHRS and CDR2 YFSETQ come from the germline V gene. The CDR3 sequence is CASWGDGSRQGYF.

This sequence joins TRBV11-3 and TRBJ2-5; TRBD2 might be the D (5 bases). V gave up 1 base and J gave up 5 bases, with 11 bases separating them. The CDR3 totals 14 residues. From germline, CDR1 is SGHNT and CDR2 YENEEA. The CDR3 sequence is CASSLGLLAETQYF. CDR3 DNA sequence: TGTGCCAGCAGCTTAGGTCTCTTAGCGGAGACCCAGTACTTC.

This clone was counted a few times. V is TRBV7-3 and J is TRBJ2-3; maybe TRBD1 (5 bases). The germline CDR1 and CDR2 sequences are SGHTA and FQGTGA. The V and J ends lost 2 bases and 4 bases respectively, with 7 bases between them. The CDR3 is 13 residues long. This CDR3 is CASSLLGADTQYF. The DNA for the CDR3 is TGTGCCAGCAGCTTATTAGGGGCAGATACGCAGTATTTT.

This clone came up a few times. The CDR3, as DNA: TGTGCCTGGAGTGTGGAACCGACAGTAAACTATGGCTACACCTTC. It translates to CAWSVEPTVNYGYTF. This chain links TRBV30 with TRBJ1-2; the D gene is possibly TRBD1 (5 bases). The V gene's germline CDR1 is GTSNPN and CDR2 SVGIG (reference sequence). This CDR3 contains 15 residues. The V and J ends lost 0 bases and 2 bases respectively, with 13 bases between them.

This chain joins TRBV7-9 and TRBJ2-5; D unclear. The V end lost 1 base, the J end lost 5 bases, and 11 bases lay between the germline ends. CDR3 size: 14 residues. In germline, CDR1 is SEHNR, CDR2 FQNEAQ (reference sequence). The CDR3 DNA follows: TGTGCCAGCAGCTTAGTTGGGAATGTGGAGACCCAGTACTTC. Protein: CASSLVGNVETQYF.